The 21 T cell receptor beta chains listed next were all sequenced from one sample in a study of T cells expressing NK-cell markers. TCRdb reanalyzed the 5' RACE reads, giving one entry per CDR3 protein sequence and no DNA. The table for this sample gives a few hundred thousand distinct CDR3 sequences. The sample was blood T cells: a sorted CD56 or NKG2C T cell subset, CD4+ or CD8+ T cells, or bulk PBMC T cells (not recorded which). These receptors were obtained from a man between 18 and 69 years old in good health.

The J gene is TRBJ2-2, the V gene TRBV24-1. CDR1 and CDR2 from the germline V gene are KGHDR and SFDVKD. The CDR3 contains 12 residues. The CDR3 sequence: CATNGNTGELFF.

This sequence joins TRBV12-3 or TRBV12-4 and TRBJ1-3. This CDR3 has 14 residues. CDR3 region: CASGDTSSGNTIYF.

The chain joins TRBV11-2 to TRBJ2-5; the D gene TCRdb calls, TRBD2, cannot be checked with no DNA. This CDR3 comprises 18 residues. The V gene's germline CDR1 is SGHAT and CDR2 FQNNGV. The CDR3 protein is CASSLRVRASGLQETQYF.

The rearrangement uses TRBV2 and TRBJ1-1. The length of the CDR3 is 12 residues. The germline V gene has CDR1 SNHLY and CDR2 FYNNEI. The CDR3 loop is CASSGGFGEAFF.

J is TRBJ2-2 and V is TRBV3-1; with no DNA, the TCRdb D assignment of TRBD2 cannot be verified. The CDR3 is 18 amino acids. The germline gives CDR1 LGHDT, CDR2 YNNKEL (reference sequence). CDR3 in amino acids: CASSQALTSGGPTGELFF.

The CDR3 protein is CASSLDHFRVAGELFF. This rearrangement joins TRBV11-2 to TRBJ2-2. CDR3 length: 16 residues. CDR1 and CDR2 (germline): SGHAT, FQNNGV.

The chain has TRBV3-1 and TRBJ2-7. The CDR3 has 14 residues. Germline lookup yields CDR1 LGHDT and CDR2 YNNKEL (reference sequence). The CDR3 loop is CASSPWTGRNEQYF.

The J gene is TRBJ1-4, the V gene TRBV5-6; with no DNA, the TCRdb D assignment of TRBD1 cannot be verified. The germline CDR1 and CDR2 sequences are SGHDT and YYEEEE. The CDR3 has 14 amino acids. CDR3 amino acids: CASSLRTPDEKLFF.

The rearrangement joins TRBV19 to TRBJ1-1; TCRdb's assignment of TRBD1 cannot be checked, as there is no DNA. Germline values: CDR1 LNHDA, CDR2 SQIVND (reference sequence). The CDR3 loop spans 16 amino acids. The chain's CDR3 is CASSAPRQALNTEAFF.

This chain links TRBV12-3 or TRBV12-4 with TRBJ1-6; the TRBD1 assignment by TCRdb is unverifiable without DNA. The CDR3 loop spans 14 amino acids. The CDR3 reads CASSQGQNNSPLHF.

The chain has TRBV24-1 and TRBJ1-4; TCRdb lists TRBD1, though no DNA is available to test this call. This CDR3 has 15 residues. Germline values: CDR1 KGHDR, CDR2 SFDVKD. The CDR3 is CATSDGQAFNEKLFF.

This chain joins TRBV6-1 and TRBJ2-6; TCRdb returns TRBD1, unconfirmable since there is no DNA. CDR1 and CDR2 (germline): MNHNS, SASEGT. The CDR3 is 15 amino acids. The CDR3 is CASSTTGSGANVLTF.

The chain recombines TRBV21-1 with TRBJ1-1; without DNA, the TCRdb call of TRBD1 cannot be checked. TRBV21-1 is marked as a pseudogene. The CDR3 is made up of 15 amino acids. The CDR3 spells CASSKKGEASTEAFF.

CDR3 loop: CATNAGWTQYF. This chain links TRBV19 with TRBJ2-5; the TCRdb D gene call, TRBD1, has no DNA to confirm it. CDR1 and CDR2 from the germline V gene are LNHDA and SQIVND (reference sequence). This CDR3 is 11 amino acids long.

The CDR3 sequence: CASSSQDSYEQYF. The V call is TRBV7-3, the J call TRBJ2-7; as DNA is missing, the TRBD1 call by TCRdb cannot be tested. Per the germline V gene, CDR1 is SGHTA and CDR2 is FQGTGA. The CDR3 contains 13 residues.

The gene calls are TRBV7-8 and TRBJ2-1; TCRdb's D gene call, TRBD2, goes unchecked for lack of DNA. The germline V gene has CDR1 SGHVS and CDR2 FQNEAQ. The CDR3 has 19 residues. CDR3 sequence reads: CASSRQRDDVVLGENEQFF.

This CDR3 reads CASSAGTGGDNEQFF. The rearrangement joins TRBV2 to TRBJ2-1; TCRdb indicates TRBD1, and absent DNA this call remains unverified. Germline V lookup: CDR1 SNHLY, CDR2 FYNNEI. This CDR3 is built from 15 residues.

The V gene is TRBV6-2 or TRBV6-3, the J gene TRBJ2-2; no DNA is available, so the TRBD2 call from TCRdb remains unchecked. Germline assignment: CDR1 MNHEY and CDR2 SVGEGT. CDR3 size: 20 residues. The CDR3 reads CASRPRGSGDSIANTGELFF.

The chain joins TRBV7-9 to TRBJ2-3; there is no DNA to check the TCRdb D call of TRBD2. CDR1 is SEHNR and CDR2 is FQNEAQ in the germline V gene (reference sequence). This CDR3 has 17 residues. The CDR3 reads CASSDLLHLHSTDTQYF.

This chain connects TRBV7-2 to TRBJ2-7; TCRdb lists TRBD2, though no DNA is available to test this call. Germline V lookup: CDR1 SGHTA, CDR2 FQGNSA. The CDR3 sequence is 14 residues long. The CDR3: CASSLYDGTVEQYF. Looking up the rest from reference TRBV7-2 and TRBJ2-7 gives the full variable domain: GAGVSQSPSNKVTEKGKDVELRCDPISGHTALYWYRQSLGQGLEFLIYFQGNSAPDKSGLPSDRFSAERTGGSVSTLTIQRTQQEDSAVYLCASSLYDGTVEQYFGPGTRLTVT.

V is TRBV14 and J is TRBJ2-1; TCRdb selects TRBD2, and the lack of DNA leaves this call unchecked. This CDR3 comprises 17 residues. The germline V gene has CDR1 SGHDN and CDR2 FVKESK. The CDR3 protein is CASSQQGTDPLFNEQFF. The full variable domain, in which reference TRBV14 and TRBJ2-1 provide the parts outside the CDR3, is EAGVTQFPSHSVIEKGQTVTLRCDPISGHDNLYWYRRVMGKEIKFLLHFVKESKQDESGMPNNRFLAERTGGTYSTLKVQPAELEDSGVYFCASSQQGTDPLFNEQFFGPGTRLTVL.